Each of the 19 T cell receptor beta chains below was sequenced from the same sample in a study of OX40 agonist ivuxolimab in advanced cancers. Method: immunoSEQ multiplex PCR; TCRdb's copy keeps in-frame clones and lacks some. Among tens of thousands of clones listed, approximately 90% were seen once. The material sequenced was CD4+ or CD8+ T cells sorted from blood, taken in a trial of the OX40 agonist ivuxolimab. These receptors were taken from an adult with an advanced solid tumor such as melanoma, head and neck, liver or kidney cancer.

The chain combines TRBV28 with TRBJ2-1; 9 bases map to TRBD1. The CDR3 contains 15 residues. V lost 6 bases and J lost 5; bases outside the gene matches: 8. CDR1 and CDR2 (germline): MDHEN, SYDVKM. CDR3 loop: CASRSGTGIHNEQFF. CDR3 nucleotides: TGTGCCAGCAGGTCCGGGACAGGGATACACAATGAGCAGTTCTTC.

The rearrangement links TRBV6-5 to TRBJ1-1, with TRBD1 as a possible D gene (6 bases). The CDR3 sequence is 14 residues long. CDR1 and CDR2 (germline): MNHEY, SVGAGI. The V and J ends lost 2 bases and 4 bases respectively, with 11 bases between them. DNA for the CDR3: TGTGCCAGCAGTTACGGGACATTTGGCACTGAAGCTTTCTTT. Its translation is CASSYGTFGTEAFF.

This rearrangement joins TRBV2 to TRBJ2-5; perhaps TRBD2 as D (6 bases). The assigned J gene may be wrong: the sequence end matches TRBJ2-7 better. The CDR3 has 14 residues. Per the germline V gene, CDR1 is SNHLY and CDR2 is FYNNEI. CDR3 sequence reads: CASSVSLLADEQYF. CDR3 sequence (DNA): TGTGCCAGCAGTGTTTCCCTATTAGCGGACGAGCAGTACTTC.

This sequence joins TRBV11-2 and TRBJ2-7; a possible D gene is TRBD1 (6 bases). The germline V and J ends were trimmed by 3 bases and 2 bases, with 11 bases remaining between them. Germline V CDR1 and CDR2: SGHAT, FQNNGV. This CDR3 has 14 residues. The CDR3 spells CASSFSRGPYEQYF. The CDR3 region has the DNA TGTGCCAGCAGCTTTTCCAGGGGCCCCTACGAGCAGTACTTC.

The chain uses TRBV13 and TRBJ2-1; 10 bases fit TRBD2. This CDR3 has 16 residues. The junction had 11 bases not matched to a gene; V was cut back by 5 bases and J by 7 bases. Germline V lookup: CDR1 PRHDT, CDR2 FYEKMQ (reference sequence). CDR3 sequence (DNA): TGTGCCAGCAGCCCTCTCGAGCGGGAGGGACGGAATGAGCAGTTCTTC. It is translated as CASSPLEREGRNEQFF.

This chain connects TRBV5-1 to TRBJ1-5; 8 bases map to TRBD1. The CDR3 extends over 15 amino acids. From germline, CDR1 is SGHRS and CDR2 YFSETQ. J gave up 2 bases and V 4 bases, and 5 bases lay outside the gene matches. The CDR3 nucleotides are TGCGCCAGCAGCCGGACAGGGTCTCGCAATCAGCCCCAGCATTTT. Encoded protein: CASSRTGSRNQPQHF.

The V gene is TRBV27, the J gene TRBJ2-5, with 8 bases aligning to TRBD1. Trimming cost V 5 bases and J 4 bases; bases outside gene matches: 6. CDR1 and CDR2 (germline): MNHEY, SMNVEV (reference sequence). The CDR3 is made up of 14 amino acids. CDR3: CASSQDRGGETQYF. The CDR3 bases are TGTGCCAGCAGTCAAGACAGGGGCGGAGAGACCCAGTACTTC.

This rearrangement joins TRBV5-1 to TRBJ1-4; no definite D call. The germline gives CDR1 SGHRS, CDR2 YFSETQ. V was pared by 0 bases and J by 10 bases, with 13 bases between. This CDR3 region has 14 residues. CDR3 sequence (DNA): TGCGCCAGCAGCTTGGAGGGCGGGGAGGGAAAACTGTTTTTT. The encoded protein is CASSLEGGEGKLFF.

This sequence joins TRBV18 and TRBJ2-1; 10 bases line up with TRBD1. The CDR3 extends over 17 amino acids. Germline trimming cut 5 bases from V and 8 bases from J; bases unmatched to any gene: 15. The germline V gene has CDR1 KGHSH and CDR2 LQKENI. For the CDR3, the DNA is TGTGCCAGCTCAGACGACGGGACAGGGGTTCGCCTCCATGAGCAGTTCTTC. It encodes CASSDDGTGVRLHEQFF.

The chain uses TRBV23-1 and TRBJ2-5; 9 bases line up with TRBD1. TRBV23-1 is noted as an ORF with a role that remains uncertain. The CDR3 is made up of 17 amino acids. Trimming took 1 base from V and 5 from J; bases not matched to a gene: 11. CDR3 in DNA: TGCGCCAGCAGTCAATACGCATCGGGACAGGGAAAGGAGACCCAGTACTTC. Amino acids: CASSQYASGQGKETQYF.

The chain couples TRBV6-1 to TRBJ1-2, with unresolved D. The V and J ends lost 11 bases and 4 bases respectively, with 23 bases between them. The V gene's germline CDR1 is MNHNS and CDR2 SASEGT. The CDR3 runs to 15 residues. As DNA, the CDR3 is TGTGCCGCAGAGGTGTTAGCAGGAGAAATCTATGGCTACACCTTC. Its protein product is CAAEVLAGEIYGYTF.

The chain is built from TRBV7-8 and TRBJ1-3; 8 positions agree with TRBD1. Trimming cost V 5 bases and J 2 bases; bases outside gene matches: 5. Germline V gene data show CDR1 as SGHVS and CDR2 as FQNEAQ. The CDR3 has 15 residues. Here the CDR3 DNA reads TGTGCCAGCAGCCGCATACAGGGGGCTGGAAACACCATATATTTT. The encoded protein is CASSRIQGAGNTIYF.

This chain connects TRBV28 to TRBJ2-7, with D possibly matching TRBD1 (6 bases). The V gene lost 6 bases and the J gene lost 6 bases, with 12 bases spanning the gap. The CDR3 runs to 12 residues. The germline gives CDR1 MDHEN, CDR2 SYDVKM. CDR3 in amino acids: CASRGNRVEQYF. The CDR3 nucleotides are TGTGCCAGCAGGGGAAACAGGGTCGAGCAGTACTTC.

In DNA, the CDR3 is TGTGCCAGCAGCTTAAGTGCCCTCCAAGAGACCCAGTACTTC. Translated: CASSLSALQETQYF. J is TRBJ2-5 and V is TRBV7-9; D is unresolved. CDR1 and CDR2 from the germline V gene are SEHNR and FQNEAQ (reference sequence). The CDR3 covers 14 residues. Trimming cost V 2 bases and J 1 base, with 8 bases left between them.

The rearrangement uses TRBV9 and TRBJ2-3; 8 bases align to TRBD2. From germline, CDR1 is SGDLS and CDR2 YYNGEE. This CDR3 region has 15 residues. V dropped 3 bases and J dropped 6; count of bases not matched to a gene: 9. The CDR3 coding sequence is TGTGCCAGCAGCGGGGGGACTAGAGTAGCCGATACGCAGTATTTT. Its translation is CASSGGTRVADTQYF.

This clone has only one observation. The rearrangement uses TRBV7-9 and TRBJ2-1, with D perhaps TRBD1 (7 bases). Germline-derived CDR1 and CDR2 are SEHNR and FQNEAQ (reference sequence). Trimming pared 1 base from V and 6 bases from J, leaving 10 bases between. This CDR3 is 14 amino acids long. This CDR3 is CASSLVRDSNEQFF. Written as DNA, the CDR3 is TGTGCCAGCAGCTTAGTGCGGGACAGCAATGAGCAGTTCTTC. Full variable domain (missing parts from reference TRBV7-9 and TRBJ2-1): DTGVSQNPRHKITKRGQNVTFRCDPISEHNRLYWYRQTLGQGPEFLTYFQNEAQLEKSRLLSDRFSAERPKGSFSTLEIQRTEQGDSAMYLCASSLVRDSNEQFFGPGTRLTVL.

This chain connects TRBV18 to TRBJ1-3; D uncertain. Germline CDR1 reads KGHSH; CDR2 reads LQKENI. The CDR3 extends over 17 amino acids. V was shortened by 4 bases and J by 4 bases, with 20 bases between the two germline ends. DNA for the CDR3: TGTGCCAGCTCACTTTACCAGACCGACCGGGAAGGAAACACCATATATTTT. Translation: CASSLYQTDREGNTIYF. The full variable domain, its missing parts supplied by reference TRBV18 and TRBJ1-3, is NAGVMQNPRHLVRRRGQEARLRCSPMKGHSHVYWYRQLPEEGLKFMVYLQKENIIDESGMPKERFSAEFPKEGPSILRIQQVVRGDSAAYFCASSLYQTDREGNTIYFGEGSWLTVV.

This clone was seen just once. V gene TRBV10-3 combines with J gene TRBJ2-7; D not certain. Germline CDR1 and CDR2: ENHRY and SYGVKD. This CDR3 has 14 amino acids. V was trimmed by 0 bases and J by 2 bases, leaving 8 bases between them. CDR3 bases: TGTGCCATCAGTGAGTCGCAGTTTCCCTACGAGCAGTACTTC. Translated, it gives CAISESQFPYEQYF.

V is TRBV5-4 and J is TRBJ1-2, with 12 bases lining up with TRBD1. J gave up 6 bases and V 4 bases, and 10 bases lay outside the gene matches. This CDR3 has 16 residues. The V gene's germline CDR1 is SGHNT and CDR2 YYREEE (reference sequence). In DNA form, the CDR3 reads TGTGCCAGCAGCCCATACGCCGGGACAGGGGGCGATGGCTACACCTTC. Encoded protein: CASSPYAGTGGDGYTF.